These 17 T cell receptor beta chains were sequenced from one sample in a study of cytomegalovirus exposure and HLA in healthy donors. Primers included in the PCR were 60 Vbeta and 13 Jbeta primers. The table came from immunoSEQ multiplex PCR; TCRdb's copy has only in-frame clones and leaves some out. This sample's clone table lists some 70,000 clones. The sequencing input was PBMCs. These receptors all come from a man in his forties in good health and CMV-seronegative.

The chain employs TRBV5-1 and TRBJ2-2, with 10 nucleotides matching TRBD1. V lost 4 bases and J lost 6; bases outside the gene matches: 6. The CDR3 contains 15 residues. Germline assignment: CDR1 SGHRS and CDR2 YFSETQ. The CDR3 DNA reads TGCGCCAGCAGCACGGGACAGGGGATCGCCGGGGAGCTGTTTTTT. Translated: CASSTGQGIAGELFF.

Comment on this clone: At one boundary the junction diverges from the germline segment, which might be a read error. The V call is TRBV6-1, the J call TRBJ1-4, with D possibly TRBD1 on 6 matching bases. The CDR3 totals 15 residues. Germline CDR1 reads MNHNS; CDR2 reads SASEGT. CDR3 amino acids: CVSSEDRTANEKLFF. CDR3 DNA: TGTGTCAGCAGTGAAGATCGGACAGCTAATGAAAAACTGTTTTTT.

This chain uses TRBV4-1 with TRBJ1-4; TRBD1 agrees at 7 bases. Trimming removed 6 bases from V and 0 bases from J; junction bases left unmatched: 7. The CDR3 extends over 16 amino acids. Germline loops: CDR1 MGHRA, CDR2 YSYEKL. The CDR3 nucleotides are TGCGCCAGCAGTATACGGGACAGAGCAACTAATGAAAAACTGTTTTTT. Amino acid sequence: CASSIRDRATNEKLFF.

This chain joins TRBV2 and TRBJ2-1, with D maybe TRBD2 (7 bases). There are 17 residues in the CDR3. V dropped 7 bases and J dropped 6 bases, with 25 bases sitting between them. Germline CDR1 is SNHLY and CDR2 is FYNNEI. CDR3 loop: CASTRMGGASRVNEQFF. CDR3 DNA: TGTGCCAGCACCCGAATGGGGGGGGCGAGCAGGGTCAATGAGCAGTTCTTC.

The chain couples TRBV29-1 to TRBJ2-7; 7 bases match TRBD1. With V trimmed by 7 bases and J by 2 bases, 11 bases remained unmatched. This CDR3 region has 14 residues. The germline V gene has CDR1 SQVTM and CDR2 ANQGSEA. The CDR3 loop reads CSAHRGHPPYEQYF. The DNA of the CDR3 is TGCAGCGCACACAGGGGTCACCCACCCTACGAGCAGTACTTC.

The chain joins TRBV27 to TRBJ1-5, with 10 bases fitting TRBD1. This CDR3 comprises 16 residues. With V trimmed by 4 bases and J by 4 bases, 7 bases remained unmatched. Looked up from germline, CDR1 is MNHEY and CDR2 is SMNVEV (reference sequence). CDR3 sequence: CASSSGWGQGNQPQHF. CDR3 DNA: TGTGCCAGCAGTTCGGGTTGGGGACAGGGGAATCAGCCCCAGCATTTT.

This chain joins TRBV6-1 and TRBJ2-5; 7 nucleotides align to TRBD2. Germline V lookup: CDR1 MNHNS, CDR2 SASEGT. V trimming: 6 bases; J trimming: 3 bases; junction bases outside the gene matches: 7. The CDR3 sequence is 14 residues long. The CDR3 sequence: CASSYMGTKETQYF. The CDR3 nucleotides read TGTGCCAGCAGCTATATGGGGACTAAAGAGACCCAGTACTTC.

Note on this clone: At one of its ends the junction is not consistent with the germline gene, which may arise from a read error. V is TRBV29-1 and J is TRBJ2-5; 11 bases match TRBD2. The CDR3 has 14 amino acids. Germline lookup yields CDR1 SQVTM and CDR2 ANQGSEA. In DNA form, the CDR3 reads TGCAGCGTTGTTACTAGCGGGAGAGGAGAGGCCCAGTACTTC. Encoded protein: CSVVTSGRGEAQYF.

The chain employs TRBV5-1 and TRBJ2-1, with D perhaps matching TRBD2 (6 bases). The CDR3 length is 16 residues. V was shortened by 0 bases and J by 6 bases, with 16 bases between the two germline ends. The germline V gene has CDR1 SGHRS and CDR2 YFSETQ. The CDR3 protein is CASSLEGGIGRNEQFF. As DNA, the CDR3 is TGCGCCAGCAGCTTGGAAGGCGGGATAGGGCGCAATGAGCAGTTCTTC.

The rearrangement links TRBV10-3 to TRBJ1-4, with D perhaps TRBD1 (6 bases). Germline CDR1 is ENHRY and CDR2 is SYGVKD. The V end was cut by 10 bases, the J end by 8 bases, with 11 bases between. This CDR3 has 11 residues. The CDR3 loop is CATRGQEKLFF. CDR3 DNA sequence: TGTGCCACCCGAGGACAGGAAAAACTGTTTTTT.

The rearrangement joins TRBV7-8 to TRBJ1-5; maybe TRBD1 (5 bases). V lost 2 bases and J 0 bases, leaving 11 bases between the germline ends. Germline V gene sequence: CDR1 SGHVS, CDR2 FQNEAQ. The CDR3 totals 16 residues. The CDR3 here is CASSLRQTYSNQPQHF. CDR3 coding DNA: TGTGCCAGCAGCTTAAGACAGACCTATAGCAATCAGCCCCAGCATTTT.

The J gene is TRBJ1-1, the V gene TRBV4-3; the D is unclear. Between the trimmed V and J ends, which lost 0 bases and 9 bases, there was a span of 14 bases. The CDR3 runs to 14 residues. Germline V gives CDR1 LGHNA, CDR2 YSLEER. The CDR3 sequence: CASSQDGATDQAFF. The CDR3 DNA follows: TGCGCCAGCAGCCAAGATGGAGCTACCGATCAAGCTTTCTTT.

The V call is TRBV2, the J call TRBJ2-3, with TRBD1 matching over 10 bases. This CDR3 contains 15 residues. The germline V gene encodes CDR1 SNHLY and CDR2 FYNNEI. Trimming took 3 bases from V and 6 from J; bases not matched to a gene: 6. As DNA, the CDR3 is TGTGCCAGCAGTGACCGGGACAGGGGATTGGATACGCAGTATTTT. This codes for CASSDRDRGLDTQYF.

The chain recombines TRBV5-1 with TRBJ1-2, with D possibly matching TRBD1 (5 bases). From germline, CDR1 is SGHRS and CDR2 YFSETQ. The ends were cut back, 4 bases at V and 6 bases at J, with 13 bases in the middle. There are 13 residues in the CDR3. CDR3 amino acids: CASSPAGSHGYTF. For the CDR3, the DNA is TGCGCCAGCAGCCCGGCAGGGTCCCATGGCTACACCTTC.

This rearrangement joins TRBV7-6 to TRBJ2-7; D is perhaps TRBD1 (5 bases). The germline CDR1 and CDR2 sequences are SGHVS and FNYEAQ. V shed 2 bases and J shed 3 bases, with 8 bases lying between them. The CDR3 loop spans 13 amino acids. The CDR3 loop reads CASSLKTDYEQYF. The CDR3 DNA is TGTGCCAGCAGCTTAAAGACAGACTACGAGCAGTACTTC.

The chain employs TRBV27 and TRBJ2-1; the match to TRBD2 covers 8 bases. CDR3 length: 14 residues. Germline loops: CDR1 MNHEY, CDR2 SMNVEV (reference sequence). Trimming cost V 0 bases and J 16 bases; bases outside gene matches: 11. CDR3 amino acids: CASSLSSGGVIKFF. CDR3 nucleotides: TGTGCCAGCAGTTTATCTTCCGGGGGGGTGATAAAATTCTTC.

V usage is TRBV27 and J usage is TRBJ2-2, with D tentatively TRBD1 (5 bases). The length of the CDR3 is 14 residues. Trimming pared 7 bases from V and 6 bases from J, leaving 15 bases between. The germline V gene has CDR1 MNHEY and CDR2 SMNVEV (reference sequence). The DNA for the CDR3 is TGTGCCAGCACCCATAGGGGTGGAGCCGGGGAGCTGTTTTTT. Translated: CASTHRGGAGELFF.